A single sample is the source of the 21 T cell receptor beta chains below, sequenced in a study of blood T cell repertoires in COVID-19. Assay: immunoSEQ multiplex PCR; the TCRdb copy retains only in-frame clones and omits some. The sample lists 400,000 or so clones, around 91% occurring once. The sample taken for sequencing was PBMCs or T cells enriched from blood (not recorded which). The receptor source for this set is a man aged 18 to 29 who had recovered from COVID-19.

V is TRBV28 and J is TRBJ1-1, with D unclear. V was trimmed by 0 bases and J by 6 bases, leaving 14 bases between them. Germline CDR1 and CDR2: MDHEN and SYDVKM. The CDR3 runs 15 residues. CDR3 sequence reads: CASSLWDSRQAEAFF. The CDR3 DNA reads TGTGCCAGCAGTTTATGGGACTCCCGGCAGGCTGAAGCTTTCTTT.

The chain joins TRBV10-2 to TRBJ1-5, with TRBD1 identical over 8 bases. This CDR3 spans 17 amino acids. CDR1 WSHSY and CDR2 SAAADI come from the germline V gene. V trimming: 3 bases; J trimming: 0 bases; junction bases outside the gene matches: 7. The CDR3 sequence: CASSDPGGPYSNQPQHF. Written as DNA, the CDR3 is TGCGCCAGCAGTGACCCAGGGGGCCCCTATAGCAATCAGCCCCAGCATTTT.

V usage is TRBV6-5 and J usage is TRBJ2-1, with TRBD2 as a possible D gene (6 bases). CDR3 length: 16 amino acids. The germline CDR1 and CDR2 sequences are MNHEY and SVGAGI. With 2 bases removed from V and 0 bases from J, the gap between germline ends came to 11 bases. The CDR3 protein is CASSYLAPSSYNEQFF. DNA for the CDR3: TGTGCCAGCAGTTACCTAGCGCCGAGCTCCTACAATGAGCAGTTCTTC.

The chain employs TRBV9 and TRBJ1-4; 7 bases align to TRBD1. This CDR3 region has 16 residues. Germline loops: CDR1 SGDLS, CDR2 YYNGEE. The J segment lost 2 bases and the V segment lost 1 base, leaving 5 bases of the junction unmatched. CDR3 residues: CASSVFLDRTNEKLFF. The CDR3 DNA is TGTGCCAGCAGCGTATTCCTGGACAGGACTAATGAAAAACTGTTTTTT. The complete variable domain, with remaining parts taken from reference TRBV9 and TRBJ1-4, reads DSGVTQTPKHLITATGQRVTLRCSPRSGDLSVYWYQQSLDQGLQFLIQYYNGEERAKGNILERFSAQQFPDLHSELNLSSLELGDSALYFCASSVFLDRTNEKLFFGSGTQLSVL.

This clone was observed a few times. This chain connects TRBV19 to TRBJ1-5; D is uncertain. The CDR3 is 13 residues long. Trimming left V 6 bases short and J 4 bases short, with 10 bases between. Germline CDR1 reads LNHDA; CDR2 reads SQIVND (reference sequence). This chain's CDR3 is CASSLEVNQPQHF. CDR3 sequence (DNA): TGTGCCAGTAGCTTAGAAGTAAATCAGCCCCAGCATTTT. Variable domain in full (rest from reference TRBV19 and TRBJ1-5): DGGITQSPKYLFRKEGQNVTLSCEQNLNHDAMYWYRQDPGQGLRLIYYSQIVNDFQKGDIAEGYSVSREKKESFPLTVTSAQKNPTAFYLCASSLEVNQPQHFGDGTRLSIL.

The genes are TRBV4-1 and TRBJ1-1, with a possible D match to TRBD1 (6 bases). Between the trimmed V and J ends, which lost 4 bases and 7 bases, there was a span of 19 bases. CDR3 size: 15 residues. Germline assignment: CDR1 MGHRA and CDR2 YSYEKL. CDR3 sequence: CASSREPGAAYEAFF. CDR3 coding DNA: TGCGCCAGCAGCCGAGAGCCAGGGGCGGCCTATGAAGCTTTCTTT.

J is TRBJ1-5 and V is TRBV19; D is perhaps TRBD1 (5 bases). V gave up 7 bases and J gave up 4 bases, with 14 bases separating them. Looked up from germline, CDR1 is LNHDA and CDR2 is SQIVND (reference sequence). The CDR3 is 14 residues long. The CDR3 region is CASTLNRGNQPQHF. As DNA, the CDR3 is TGTGCCAGTACGTTAAATAGGGGAAATCAGCCCCAGCATTTT.

The rearrangement links TRBV9 to TRBJ1-1, with 12 bases aligning to TRBD1. The CDR3 loop spans 17 amino acids. Germline V gene sequence: CDR1 SGDLS, CDR2 YYNGEE. Trimming removed 2 bases from V and 4 bases from J; junction bases left unmatched: 9. CDR3: CASSVGTGGNWVTEAFF. The CDR3 nucleotides are TGTGCCAGCAGCGTGGGGACAGGGGGCAATTGGGTCACTGAAGCTTTCTTT.

The chain uses TRBV3-1 (or the pseudogene TRBV3-2) and TRBJ1-5; D not certain. This CDR3 is built from 15 residues. Trimming left V 0 bases short and J 3 bases short, with 9 bases between. Looked up from germline, CDR1 is LGHDT and CDR2 is YNNKEL (reference sequence). As DNA, the CDR3 is TGTGCCAGCAGCCAAGACGGAGGGATCAATCAGCCCCAGCATTTT. Amino acids: CASSQDGGINQPQHF.

The rearrangement links TRBV4-1 to TRBJ2-7, with D maybe TRBD2 (5 bases). This CDR3 contains 15 residues. Deletions cut 4 bases from V and 0 bases from J, with 13 bases between. CDR1 and CDR2 from the germline V gene are MGHRA and YSYEKL. CDR3 DNA sequence: TGCGCCAGCAGCCGCCCGGGATTGAGCTCCTACGAGCAGTACTTC. This sequence encodes CASSRPGLSSYEQYF.

V gene TRBV7-9 combines with J gene TRBJ1-6; possibly TRBD1 for D (6 bases). Trimming stripped 2 bases from V and 8 bases from J, with 10 bases between. CDR1 is SEHNR, CDR2 FQNEAQ, per germline (reference sequence). The CDR3 spans 14 residues. The CDR3 is CASSLRPGDSPLHF. CDR3 nucleotides: TGTGCCAGCAGCTTACGACCAGGGGATTCACCCCTCCACTTT.

V usage is TRBV12-3 or TRBV12-4 and J usage is TRBJ2-2; no reliable D call. Trimming stripped 4 bases from V and 6 bases from J, with 9 bases between. This CDR3 is 13 amino acids long. The chain's CDR3 is CASSSNSPGELFF. The CDR3 DNA sequence: TGTGCCAGCAGTTCCAATAGTCCCGGGGAGCTGTTTTTT.

V gene TRBV28 combines with J gene TRBJ1-1, with 7 bases matching TRBD1. Germline V gene lookup returns CDR1 MDHEN and CDR2 SYDVKM. The V segment lost 7 bases and the J segment 2 bases; nucleotides outside the gene matches: 7. The CDR3 is 14 residues long. The CDR3 loop is CASTFRGANTEAFF. In DNA, the CDR3 is TGTGCCAGCACCTTCAGGGGGGCCAACACTGAAGCTTTCTTT.

The rearrangement joins TRBV29-1 to TRBJ1-2; D is unclear. This CDR3 is 12 amino acids long. Germline CDR1 is SQVTM and CDR2 is ANQGSEA. V was trimmed by 3 bases and J by 4 bases, leaving 9 bases between them. The CDR3 protein is CSVDLGGYGYTF. As DNA, the CDR3 is TGCAGCGTTGACTTAGGCGGCTATGGCTACACCTTC.

The chain has TRBV3-1 (or the pseudogene TRBV3-2) and TRBJ1-5; D ambiguous. The germline V gene encodes CDR1 LGHDT and CDR2 YNNKEL (reference sequence). Trimming pared 0 bases from V and 7 bases from J, leaving 13 bases between. The CDR3 consists of 15 residues. The CDR3 nucleotides are TGTGCCAGCAGCCAAGAAGGGAGGGTCGGGCAGCCCCAGCATTTT. Translated, it gives CASSQEGRVGQPQHF.

The chain carries TRBV30 and TRBJ2-4; 7 bases map to TRBD2. CDR1 is GTSNPN and CDR2 is SVGIG in the germline V gene (reference sequence). The CDR3 sequence is 15 residues long. J lost 7 bases, V lost 8 bases, and 17 bases had no gene match. The CDR3 region has the DNA TGTGCCGTCGAGGCTAGCGGACCTCTGGGGAACATTCAGTACTTC. This codes for CAVEASGPLGNIQYF. Drawing the rest from reference TRBV30 and TRBJ2-4, the complete variable domain is SQTIHQWPATLVQPVGSPLSLECTVEGTSNPNLYWYRQAAGRGLQLLFYSVGIGQISSEVPQNLSASRPQDRQFILSSKKLLLSDSGFYLCAVEASGPLGNIQYFGAGTRLSVL.

The rearrangement uses TRBV29-1 and TRBJ1-2; TRBD1 matches at 10 bases. The CDR3 contains 13 residues. In germline, CDR1 is SQVTM, CDR2 ANQGSEA. Trimming cost V 6 bases and J 8 bases; bases outside gene matches: 9. The chain's CDR3 is CSVASTGGWGYTF. CDR3 bases: TGCAGCGTGGCCTCGACAGGGGGCTGGGGCTACACCTTC.

The rearrangement links TRBV5-6 to TRBJ2-6, with 8 bases that match TRBD1. V gave up 4 bases and J gave up 4 bases; unmatched junction bases: 4. The germline V gene encodes CDR1 SGHDT and CDR2 YYEEEE. The CDR3 has 15 residues. The CDR3 DNA reads as TGTGCCAGCAGCGCAGGGGGCCACGGGGCCAACGTCCTGACTTTC. This translates into CASSAGGHGANVLTF.

The chain couples TRBV30 to TRBJ1-2; 9 bases align to TRBD1. With V trimmed by 0 bases and J by 7 bases, 3 bases remained unmatched. The V gene's germline CDR1 is GTSNPN and CDR2 SVGIG (reference sequence). The CDR3 is 13 amino acids. The CDR3 here is CAWSVGQGVGYTF. The CDR3 nucleotides read TGTGCCTGGAGTGTGGGACAGGGAGTTGGCTACACCTTC.

CDR3 amino acids: CASSLGTGGFQETQYF. The CDR3, as DNA: TGTGCCAGCAGCCTCGGGACTGGCGGATTTCAAGAGACCCAGTACTTC. The rearrangement joins TRBV5-8 to TRBJ2-5, with D maybe TRBD2 (6 bases). Germline V gene lookup returns CDR1 SGHTS and CDR2 YDEGEE. There are 16 residues in the CDR3. Trimming removed 4 bases from V and 2 bases from J, with 18 bases in between.

The chain uses TRBV2 and TRBJ1-1; no clear D gene. The V end lost 8 bases, the J end lost 5 bases, and 18 bases lay between the germline ends. The CDR3 length is 14 residues. Germline V gene sequence: CDR1 SNHLY, CDR2 FYNNEI. The CDR3: CASASYLGSTEAFF. The CDR3 nucleotides are TGTGCCAGCGCGAGCTATTTGGGGAGTACTGAAGCTTTCTTT.